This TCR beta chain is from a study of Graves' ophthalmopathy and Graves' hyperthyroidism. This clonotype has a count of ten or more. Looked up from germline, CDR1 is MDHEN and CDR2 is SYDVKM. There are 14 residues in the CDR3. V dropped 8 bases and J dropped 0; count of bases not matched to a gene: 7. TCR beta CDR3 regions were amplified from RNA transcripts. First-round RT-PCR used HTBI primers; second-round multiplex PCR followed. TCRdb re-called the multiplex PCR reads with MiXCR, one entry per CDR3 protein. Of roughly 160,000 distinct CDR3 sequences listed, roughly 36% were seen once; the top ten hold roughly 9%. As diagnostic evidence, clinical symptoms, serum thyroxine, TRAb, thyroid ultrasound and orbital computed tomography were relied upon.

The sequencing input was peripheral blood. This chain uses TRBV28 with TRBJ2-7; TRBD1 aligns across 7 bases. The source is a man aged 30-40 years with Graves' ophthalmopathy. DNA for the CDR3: TGTGCCAGCCTCGGGACAGAATACTCCTACGAGCAGTACTTC. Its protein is CASLGTEYSYEQYF.